These 18 T cell receptor beta chains were sequenced from one sample in a study of blood T cells in healthy people across ages. The second PCR ran about 6 to 12 cycles with a sample-barcoded 5' primer and J-beta primers. TCRdb re-derived calls from the 5' RACE reads in MiXCR, one entry per CDR3 protein. The table includes about 680,000 distinct CDR3 sequences, around 48% detected once. Sample: blood. Source of these receptors: a woman aged 55-70 years in good health.

In its sample, this clonotype was seen a few times. One junction end does not reproduce the germline sequence, and a read error may be involved. The chain links TRBV20-1 to TRBJ1-1; TRBD1 aligns across 7 bases. The CDR3 covers 9 residues. Germline CDR1 and CDR2: DFQATT and SNEGSKA (reference sequence). The CDR3 DNA reads TGCAGTGTTAGACAGGGAGCTTTCTTT. The encoded protein is CSVRQGAFF.

This chain connects TRBV20-1 to TRBJ2-5, with 11 bases matching TRBD1. The V segment lost 3 bases and the J segment 4 bases; nucleotides outside the gene matches: 13. The length of the CDR3 is 17 residues. Germline V lookup: CDR1 DFQATT, CDR2 SNEGSKA (reference sequence). CDR3 nucleotide sequence: TGCAGTGCTAGGGGGTGGGACAGGGGGAGGGTTAGAGAGACCCAGTACTTC. Translation: CSARGWDRGRVRETQYF.

CDR3 DNA sequence: TGTGCCAGCAGCCAAGATATGGGACTAGCGGGTAGGCAGTACTTC. Its protein product is CASSQDMGLAGRQYF. This chain links TRBV3-1 with TRBJ2-7; 12 positions match TRBD2. The CDR3 is 15 amino acids. CDR1 and CDR2 from the germline V gene are LGHDT and YNNKEL (reference sequence). With V trimmed by 0 bases and J by 9 bases, 6 bases remained unmatched.

This clonotype occurred a few times. The rearrangement uses TRBV20-1 and TRBJ2-4; maybe TRBD1 (5 bases). Per germline, CDR1 DFQATT and CDR2 SNEGSKA (reference sequence). V gave up 6 bases and J gave up 3 bases, with 12 bases separating them. The CDR3 contains 13 residues. Here the CDR3 reads CSAVPGHKNIQYF. The CDR3 DNA follows: TGCAGTGCGGTACCAGGACACAAAAACATTCAGTACTTC.

The chain carries TRBV24-1 and TRBJ2-3, with D uncertain. Trimming cost V 4 bases and J 6 bases, with 16 bases left between them. The CDR3 extends over 15 amino acids. Germline V gene lookup returns CDR1 KGHDR and CDR2 SFDVKD. CDR3 region: CATSDVRATADTQYF. The CDR3, as DNA: TGTGCCACCAGTGACGTCCGAGCAACCGCGGATACGCAGTATTTT.

The chain has TRBV7-2 and TRBJ1-5; D is perhaps TRBD1 (5 bases). CDR3 length equals 18 residues. The germline V and J ends were trimmed by 2 bases and 3 bases, with 20 bases remaining between them. Germline CDR1 is SGHTA and CDR2 is FQGNSA. This chain's CDR3 is CASSLTAGTGEFNQPQHF. The CDR3 DNA reads as TGTGCCAGCAGCTTAACCGCAGGGACCGGGGAGTTCAATCAGCCCCAGCATTTT.

The chain combines TRBV6-2 or TRBV6-3 with TRBJ2-3, with 7 bases that match TRBD2. Germline-derived CDR1 and CDR2 are MNHEY and SVGEGT. Trimming took 2 bases from V and 6 from J; bases not matched to a gene: 14. The CDR3 loop spans 17 amino acids. For the CDR3, the DNA is TGTGCCAGCAGTTACCTTTCCCGACTAGCCGGGTCTGATACGCAGTATTTT. Its translation: CASSYLSRLAGSDTQYF.

This clonotype was picked up a small number of times. The chain combines TRBV9 with TRBJ2-1, with D perhaps given as TRBD1 or TRBD2 (5 bases each). The end of the DNA aligns better with TRBJ2-7, so the J call may be wrong. The CDR3 extends over 15 amino acids. Germline V lookup: CDR1 SGDLS, CDR2 YYNGEE. CDR3 nucleotides: TGTGCCAGCAGCTTCCGACGGGACGTTTACAATGAGCAGTACTTC. Residues: CASSFRRDVYNEQYF.

The chain joins TRBV20-1 to TRBJ1-2, with 7 bases identical to TRBD1. The germline CDR1 and CDR2 sequences are DFQATT and SNEGSKA (reference sequence). V was pared by 6 bases and J by 7 bases, with 8 bases of the junction left unmatched. The length of the CDR3 is 12 residues. The CDR3 region has the DNA TGCAGTGCAACCGAAGGGACAGTTGGCTACACCTTC. It is translated as CSATEGTVGYTF.

This clonotype was detected once. Mismatch with germline at one junction end may stem from a read error. J is TRBJ1-5 and V is TRBV28, with 8 bases that match TRBD1. There are 15 residues in the CDR3. Per germline, CDR1 MDHEN and CDR2 SYDVKM. This CDR3 reads CTSSRQGFSNQPQHF. CDR3 in DNA: TGTACCAGCAGTAGACAGGGGTTTAGCAATCAGCCCCAGCATTTT.

The chain links TRBV6-6 to TRBJ1-1; D possibly corresponds to TRBD1 (5 bases). CDR1 MNHNY and CDR2 SVGAGI come from the germline V gene (reference sequence). This CDR3 is 13 amino acids long. V was trimmed by 7 bases and J by 5 bases, leaving 14 bases between them. The CDR3 loop reads CASNPGSVTEAFF. CDR3 nucleotides: TGTGCCAGCAACCCAGGGTCTGTTACTGAAGCTTTCTTT.

With regard to this clonotype: A read error may account for a junction end that differs from germline. V usage is TRBV10-3 and J usage is TRBJ1-5, with 9 positions matching TRBD1. CDR3 length: 15 residues. Germline V lookup: CDR1 ENHRY, CDR2 SYGVKD. The CDR3 region is CAISEAQGAAQPQHF. The DNA for the CDR3 is TGTGCAATCAGTGAGGCACAGGGGGCGGCTCAGCCCCAGCATTTT.

The chain has TRBV2 and TRBJ1-1, with D possibly being TRBD1 (5 bases). CDR1 is SNHLY and CDR2 is FYNNEI in the germline V gene. The CDR3 has 17 residues. The V and J ends lost 6 bases and 1 base respectively, with 21 bases between them. The CDR3 is CASRPQGTKSSNTEAFF. DNA for the CDR3: TGTGCCAGCAGACCTCAGGGTACAAAAAGTTCGAACACTGAAGCTTTCTTT.

The gene calls are TRBV20-1 and TRBJ1-5, with D possibly matching TRBD1 (5 bases). The germline CDR1 and CDR2 sequences are DFQATT and SNEGSKA (reference sequence). V was cut by 6 bases and J by 0 bases, with 15 bases left in between. The length of the CDR3 is 15 residues. The CDR3 region is CSAHLRVHSNQPQHF. In DNA form, the CDR3 reads TGCAGTGCCCATCTCAGGGTCCATAGCAATCAGCCCCAGCATTTT.

The V gene is TRBV28, the J gene TRBJ2-3; D may be TRBD2 (6 bases). V was pared by 2 bases and J by 9 bases, with 12 bases between. The CDR3 length is 13 residues. Germline V gives CDR1 MDHEN, CDR2 SYDVKM. Here the CDR3 DNA reads TGTGCCAGCAGTTTAGACCCCGGGGGAACGCAGTATTTT. Translation: CASSLDPGGTQYF.

This clonotype occurred a few times. This chain uses TRBV20-1 with TRBJ1-4, with D possibly being TRBD1 (6 bases). Trimming removed 3 bases at V and 0 bases at J, with 14 bases between. This CDR3 is 16 amino acids long. The germline CDR1 and CDR2 sequences are DFQATT and SNEGSKA (reference sequence). The CDR3 here is CSASNWGLPTNEKLFF. The CDR3 coding sequence is TGCAGTGCTAGTAATTGGGGGCTACCAACTAATGAAAAACTGTTTTTT.

The chain combines TRBV20-1 with TRBJ2-3, with 9 bases lining up with TRBD2. V lost 2 bases to trimming and J lost 5 bases; unmatched junction nucleotides: 5. Germline V gene data show CDR1 as DFQATT and CDR2 as SNEGSKA (reference sequence). This CDR3 comprises 14 residues. In DNA, the CDR3 is TGCAGTGCTAGACCGGGACTAGCAAAAGATACGCAGTATTTT. As protein: CSARPGLAKDTQYF.

The rearrangement joins TRBV10-3 to TRBJ2-7; no definite D call. In germline, CDR1 is ENHRY, CDR2 SYGVKD. The CDR3 runs to 14 residues. Trimming removed 0 bases from V and 1 base from J, with 7 bases in between. CDR3 region: CAISESLVSYEQYF. Here the CDR3 DNA reads TGTGCCATCAGTGAGTCTCTGGTATCCTACGAGCAGTACTTC.